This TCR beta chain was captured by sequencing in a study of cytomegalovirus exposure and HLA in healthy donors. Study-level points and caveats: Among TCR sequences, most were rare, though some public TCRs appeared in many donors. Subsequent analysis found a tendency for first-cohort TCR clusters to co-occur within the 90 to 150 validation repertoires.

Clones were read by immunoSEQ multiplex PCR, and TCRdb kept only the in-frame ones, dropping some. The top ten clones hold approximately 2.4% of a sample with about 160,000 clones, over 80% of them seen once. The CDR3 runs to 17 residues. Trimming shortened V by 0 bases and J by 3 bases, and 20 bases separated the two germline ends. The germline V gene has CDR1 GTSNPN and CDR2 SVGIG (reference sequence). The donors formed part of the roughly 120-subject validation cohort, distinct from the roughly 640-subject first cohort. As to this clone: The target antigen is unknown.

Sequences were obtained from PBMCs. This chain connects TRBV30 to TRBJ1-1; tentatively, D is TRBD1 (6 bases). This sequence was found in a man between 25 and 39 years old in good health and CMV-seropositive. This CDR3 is CAWSVRLGRGAHTEAFF. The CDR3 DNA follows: TGTGCCTGGAGTGTAAGACTCGGCCGGGGGGCGCACACTGAAGCTTTCTTT.